This T cell receptor (beta chain) was documented in a study of CD8 T cells in Susac syndrome. V lost 3 bases, J lost 2 bases, and 8 bases lay in between. The CDR3 has 14 amino acids. Germline values: CDR1 SNHLY, CDR2 FYNNEI. Random hexamers were used to reverse transcribe an amount of about 0.45 to 1 ug RNA. TCRdb itself ran the immunoSEQ multiplex PCR reads through MiXCR, one entry per CDR3 protein. The data hold 150,000 to 200,000 distinct CDR3 sequences, with around 94% observed a single time. This chain joins TRBV2 and TRBJ1-5; D is unresolved. The receptor comes from a human donor in good health. Source material: CD4+ T cells from PBMCs. The CDR3: CASSDSRGNQPQHF. For the CDR3, the DNA is TGTGCCAGCAGTGATAGCCGTGGCAATCAGCCCCAGCATTTT.